This T cell receptor (beta chain) originates from a study of regulatory T cells in long-lasting Graves disease (dated by TCRdb to the early 2020s). Broadly, across the study: Persistent Graves' disease was defined as persistently positive TSH receptor autoantibodies together with antithyroid drug treatment for over 5 years. The study was conducted in China and was registered as a clinical trial. In the clinical cohort, patients with persistent Graves' disease had used antithyroid drugs for an average of roughly ten years. A total of roughly 35 samples underwent TCR sequencing, from about 13 patients with persistent Graves' disease and approximately 20 patients with newly diagnosed Graves' disease. Persistent Graves' disease patients were compared with newly diagnosed Graves' disease patients by peripheral blood TCR sequencing and RNA sequencing.

Library construction relied on multiplex PCR. Sequencing used an Illumina HiSeq 4000. iRepertoire HTBI primers and Arm-PCR amplification of CDR3 regions were used to construct TCR beta libraries. Before sequencing, the PCR products underwent gel purification. The original pipeline was this. Gene usage analysis of CDR3 amino acid clonotypes relied on the roughly 60 TRBV and 14 TRBJ segments identified across samples. COPE and FqMerger were used to merge the filtered high-quality paired reads into contigs. BLAST was used to align contigs to IMGT TRBV, TRBD and TRBJ reference genes, with CDR3 defined following IMGT. Any clonotype with a frequency above 0.1% was classified as a highly expanded clone. Repertoire diversity was measured by Shannon entropy, and V-J evenness by the Gini coefficient. Public clonotypes were defined as clonotypes shared by more than one individual. TCRdb cleaned the public reads at Q25 with fastp, built clones with MiXCR and kept in-frame beta chains. Each entry merges the rows of one CDR3 protein and shows their most common DNA and genes. The V and J calls were determined by TCRdb, not by the authors. The table for this sample lists roughly 300,000 distinct CDR3 sequences; 20% to 25% of them were counted only once. Roughly 50% of the sample belongs to the ten largest clones.

Overall study results and their limits: Sequencing and analysis were restricted to the TCR beta chain. Patients with persistent disease shared more public clonotypes (about 3,000) than newly diagnosed patients did (approximately 1,000). Because the primary lesion, thyroid tissue, could not be accessed, the study looked at peripheral blood alone. Compared with newly diagnosed patients, persistent Graves' disease patients had lower TCR Shannon entropy and fewer highly expanded clones, which suggests clonal expansion. Preferential use of TRBV28, TRBJ1-2 and TRBJ2-5 was observed in persistent disease, whereas TRBV20-1 and TRBJ2-1 were favored in newly diagnosed disease. As a limitation, the authors acknowledged that the small sample size may reduce accuracy.

Remarks on this clonotype: Its cognate antigen has yet to be identified. Within one base of it there is no much larger clone, and no base qualities were kept.

From the cysteine up to the phenylalanine, the CDR3 has a length of 12 residues. Of all the DNA, just the CDR3 is kept, 36 bases in frame from base 1. V is cut by 0 bases and J by 3 bases, and the space between the germline ends is 2 bases. CDR1 and CDR2 (DFQATT, SNEGSKA) derive from the germline V gene (reference sequence). The time point label corresponds to: persistent/refractory GD, antithyroid drugs over 5 years with positive TRAb. For both TCR sequencing and RNA sequencing, RNA was extracted from PBMCs in TRIzol. Graves' disease was diagnosed according to American Thyroid Association guidelines. The patients came from an endocrinology department in Xi'an, China. From each patient, around 9 milliliters of peripheral blood was collected into an EDTA anticoagulant tube. Ficoll Paque Plus density gradient separation was used to isolate PBMCs, and no additional T cell sorting was done. An Agilent 2100 Bioanalyzer and agarose gel were used to check RNA quality, and a NanoDrop 2000 was used to measure RNA concentration.

Here the sequenced sample was peripheral blood mononuclear cells (PBMCs), taken when the disease was refractory, from a patient treated with antithyroid drugs. The receptor chain draws on TRBV20-1 and TRBJ2-2; confidence is insufficient to name the D gene. This sequence was found in a female donor with Graves disease. The CDR3: CSAREDTGELFF. The sequenced DNA is TGCAGTGCTAGAGAAGACACCGGGGAGCTGTTTTTT.